Below are 25 T cell receptor beta chains sequenced from a single sample in a study of T-cell reconstitution after alpha-beta-depleted transplantation in children. A library of TCRbeta sequences, prepared with unique molecular identifiers, was generated. Each CDR3 protein gets one entry after TCRdb re-called the PCR reads with MiXCR. The sample gives under 250,000 distinct CDR3 sequences, under 20% of which show up once; 43% is in the top ten. The source material was PBMCs, mostly from graft donor cells, sampled 360 days after TCRalphabeta/CD19-depleted stem cell transplant. Source of these receptors: a male patient under 10 years old who had a stem cell transplant for acute lymphoblastic leukemia, so the T cells may come from the graft donor.

This clonotype was detected only a few times. In DNA, the CDR3 is TGCGCCAGCAGCCAAGCGGGCGACAGGGATGACGAGCAGTACTTC. It is translated as CASSQAGDRDDEQYF. The chain joins TRBV4-3 to TRBJ2-7, with TRBD1 identical over 7 bases. Germline CDR1 is LGHNA and CDR2 is YSLEER. J was trimmed by 5 bases and V by 1 base; bases with no gene match: 8. This CDR3 is built from 15 residues.

V gene TRBV20-1 combines with J gene TRBJ2-2, with 7 nucleotides matching TRBD1. The germline V gene has CDR1 DFQATT and CDR2 SNEGSKA (reference sequence). J was trimmed by 4 bases and V by 5 bases; bases with no gene match: 10. CDR3 length equals 15 residues. CDR3 in DNA: TGCAGTGCTTTGAAGAGGGGGCCGCTCACCGGGGAGCTGTTTTTT. Its protein is CSALKRGPLTGELFF.

This clonotype has a handful of counts. V usage is TRBV7-2 and J usage is TRBJ2-1, with TRBD2 matching 12 bases. CDR1 SGHTA and CDR2 FQGNSA come from the germline V gene. The CDR3 covers 16 residues. The V and J ends lost 5 bases and 7 bases, in that order; junction bases with no gene match: 9. CDR3 in amino acids: CASSQLGLAGWNEQFF. DNA for the CDR3: TGTGCCAGCAGCCAACTAGGACTAGCGGGGTGGAATGAGCAGTTCTTC. The full variable domain, in which reference TRBV7-2 and TRBJ2-1 provide the parts outside the CDR3, is GAGVSQSPSNKVTEKGKDVELRCDPISGHTALYWYRQSLGQGLEFLIYFQGNSAPDKSGLPSDRFSAERTGGSVSTLTIQRTQQEDSAVYLCASSQLGLAGWNEQFFGPGTRLTVL.

V gene TRBV27 combines with J gene TRBJ2-3; D unclear. This CDR3 region has 11 residues. The germline CDR1 and CDR2 sequences are MNHEY and SMNVEV (reference sequence). Trimming pared 6 bases from V and 12 bases from J, leaving 13 bases between. The CDR3 region has the DNA TGTGCCAGCAGCCTGCTCGGGCAACAGTATTTT. Its translation is CASSLLGQQYF.

A few counts support this clonotype. The chain couples TRBV10-3 to TRBJ2-5; 10 nucleotides align to TRBD2. J gave up 5 bases and V 6 bases, and 6 bases lay outside the gene matches. The germline CDR1 and CDR2 sequences are ENHRY and SYGVKD. The CDR3 runs to 14 residues. CDR3 sequence: CAIRGPGLAETQYF. CDR3 DNA sequence: TGTGCCATCAGAGGACCGGGACTAGCGGAGACCCAGTACTTC.

The chain employs TRBV29-1 and TRBJ2-2, with D perhaps TRBD2 (7 bases). Trimming stripped 7 bases from V and 6 bases from J, with 24 bases between. There are 16 residues in the CDR3. Germline loops: CDR1 SQVTM, CDR2 ANQGSEA. CDR3 amino acids: CSGRGEGSRRAGELFF. The CDR3 DNA reads TGCAGCGGAAGGGGGGAGGGATCAAGGAGAGCCGGGGAGCTGTTTTTT.

The rearrangement joins TRBV27 to TRBJ1-5, with a tentative D call TRBD1 (5 bases). Trimming stripped 0 bases from V and 0 bases from J, with 9 bases between. Germline V gene lookup returns CDR1 MNHEY and CDR2 SMNVEV (reference sequence). This CDR3 has 16 amino acids. This CDR3 reads CASSLSPGHSNQPQHF. CDR3 DNA sequence: TGTGCCAGCAGTTTATCGCCCGGACATAGCAATCAGCCCCAGCATTTT.

A few counts support this clonotype. J is TRBJ2-2 and V is TRBV20-1; no definite D call. With 2 bases removed from V and 0 bases from J, the gap between germline ends came to 10 bases. The CDR3 has 15 amino acids. CDR1 and CDR2 from the germline V gene are DFQATT and SNEGSKA (reference sequence). CDR3 sequence: CSARRTEANTGELFF. CDR3 bases: TGCAGTGCTAGAAGGACCGAAGCGAACACCGGGGAGCTGTTTTTT.

This clonotype was counted many times. The chain recombines TRBV29-1 with TRBJ2-3, with TRBD1 identical over 9 bases. This CDR3 is built from 17 residues. From germline, CDR1 is SQVTM and CDR2 ANQGSEA. V lost 6 bases to trimming and J lost 0 bases; unmatched junction nucleotides: 13. The CDR3 is CSVKQGATTPSTDTQYF. The CDR3 DNA is TGCAGCGTGAAACAGGGGGCGACAACACCTAGCACAGATACGCAGTATTTT.

This clonotype was recorded many times. CDR3 region: CSVLAGDGYTF. CDR3 in DNA: TGCAGCGTTCTCGCAGGGGATGGCTACACCTTC. The rearrangement uses TRBV29-1 and TRBJ1-2; possible D gene TRBD1, 6 bases. The CDR3 is 11 amino acids. The germline V and J ends were trimmed by 5 bases and 6 bases, with 10 bases remaining between them. CDR1 and CDR2 (germline): SQVTM, ANQGSEA.

This clonotype has a handful of counts. CDR3 amino acids: CASSFIGGAPGGNEQFF. The CDR3 DNA reads TGTGCCAGCAGTTTCATCGGCGGGGCCCCCGGAGGGAATGAGCAGTTCTTC. J is TRBJ2-1 and V is TRBV27; D possibly corresponds to TRBD2 (6 bases). V was clipped by 3 bases and J by 7 bases, with 22 bases between them. CDR3 length equals 17 residues. Germline-derived CDR1 and CDR2 are MNHEY and SMNVEV (reference sequence).

This sequence joins TRBV12-3 or TRBV12-4 and TRBJ1-2; D unclear. With 2 bases removed from V and 2 bases from J, the gap between germline ends came to 9 bases. The length of the CDR3 is 14 residues. The CDR3 here is CASSLKRNNYGYTF. CDR3 nucleotide sequence: TGTGCCAGCAGTTTAAAGAGGAACAACTATGGCTACACCTTC.

This clonotype showed up just a few times. This chain joins TRBV27 and TRBJ2-3; TRBD1 is a possible D gene (5 bases). Between the trimmed V and J ends, which lost 3 bases and 4 bases, there was a span of 8 bases. CDR3 length: 13 amino acids. The V gene's germline CDR1 is MNHEY and CDR2 SMNVEV (reference sequence). The CDR3 nucleotides read TGTGCCAGCAGTTTTAAGGGGCCAGATACGCAGTATTTT. Its translation is CASSFKGPDTQYF.

The chain employs TRBV24-1 and TRBJ2-1, with 7 bases aligning to TRBD2. This CDR3 is 15 amino acids long. Trimming cost V 5 bases and J 8 bases; bases outside gene matches: 11. The germline V gene has CDR1 KGHDR and CDR2 SFDVKD. The CDR3 sequence: CATSVSGRASDEQFF. CDR3 DNA sequence: TGTGCCACCAGTGTAAGTGGGAGGGCGAGCGATGAGCAGTTCTTC.

This clonotype was seen a few times. The chain combines TRBV15 with TRBJ2-1; 7 bases are shared with TRBD1. With V trimmed by 6 bases and J by 4 bases, 6 bases remained unmatched. Per the germline V gene, CDR1 is LNHNV and CDR2 is YYDKDF (reference sequence). CDR3 length: 14 residues. The CDR3 DNA reads as TGTGCCACCAGTTCGTCCAGGGGGTACAATGAGCAGTTCTTC. Its translation is CATSSSRGYNEQFF.

This clonotype was seen repeatedly, ten times or more. The V gene is TRBV11-2, the J gene TRBJ2-2; 7 bases are a match to TRBD2. Trimming cost V 1 base and J 4 bases; bases outside gene matches: 6. Germline V gene data show CDR1 as SGHAT and CDR2 as FQNNGV. The CDR3 spans 16 residues. In nucleotides, the CDR3 is TGTGCCAGCAGCTTAGCCGCGGGGGTCCTCACCGGGGAGCTGTTTTTT. Translation gives CASSLAAGVLTGELFF.

CDR3 nucleotides: TGTGCCAGCAGTGATCGGGACGGAACCTACGAGCAGTACTTC. It specifies CASSDRDGTYEQYF. This rearrangement joins TRBV25-1 to TRBJ2-7; D is perhaps TRBD1 or TRBD2 (5 bases each). Deletions cut 3 bases from V and 2 bases from J, with 11 bases between. Germline values: CDR1 MGHDK, CDR2 SYGVNS. The length of the CDR3 is 14 residues.

J is TRBJ2-5 and V is TRBV6-1, with 7 bases lining up with TRBD1. The junction had 11 bases not matched to a gene; V was cut back by 6 bases and J by 4 bases. Per germline, CDR1 MNHNS and CDR2 SASEGT. The CDR3 contains 15 residues. DNA of the CDR3: TGTGCCAGCAGACCGACAGGGATGGTGGGAGAGACCCAGTACTTC. Translated, it gives CASRPTGMVGETQYF.

For this clonotype: Since a much larger clone is just one base distant, this may be a read error. The CDR3 DNA follows: TGTGCCAGCAGCCGCTCATCCGGAAACACCATATATTTT. Its protein product is CASSRSSGNTIYF. The rearrangement links TRBV28 to TRBJ1-3; D unclear. V was clipped by 6 bases and J by 4 bases, with 10 bases between them. This CDR3 is 13 amino acids long. Germline CDR1 reads MDHEN; CDR2 reads SYDVKM.

The rearrangement joins TRBV12-3 or TRBV12-4 to TRBJ2-3; no definite D call. Trimming took 0 bases from V and 3 from J, leaving 13 bases between them. The CDR3 runs to 16 residues. CDR3 DNA sequence: TGTGCCAGCAGTTTAGCCGACGGTGGTGGGACAGATACGCAGTATTTT. It yields the protein CASSLADGGGTDTQYF.

This clonotype was counted many times. The V gene is TRBV20-1, the J gene TRBJ2-3; no clear D gene. CDR1 and CDR2 (germline): DFQATT, SNEGSKA (reference sequence). The germline V and J ends were trimmed by 6 bases and 0 bases, with 16 bases remaining between them. This CDR3 region has 15 residues. The CDR3 DNA follows: TGCAGTGCGCGCAAGGAGAGAGGAAGCACAGATACGCAGTATTTT. This codes for CSARKERGSTDTQYF.

This clonotype showed up just a few times. V is TRBV28 and J is TRBJ2-2, with 11 bases fitting TRBD1. V trimming: 6 bases; J trimming: 3 bases; junction bases outside the gene matches: 6. Germline loops: CDR1 MDHEN, CDR2 SYDVKM. The CDR3 is made up of 16 amino acids. The CDR3 bases are TGTGCCAGCAGGGCCCGGGACAGGGGGTACACCGGGGAGCTGTTTTTT. This sequence encodes CASRARDRGYTGELFF.

There are a few counts of this clonotype. The chain links TRBV7-2 to TRBJ2-2; 8 bases are shared with TRBD1. The CDR3 totals 17 residues. V was clipped by 5 bases and J by 5 bases; unmatched bases: 13. The germline V gene encodes CDR1 SGHTA and CDR2 FQGNSA. In DNA, the CDR3 is TGTGCCAGCAGCCGAGATATACGGACAGGGCTGACCGGGGAGCTGTTTTTT. It encodes CASSRDIRTGLTGELFF.

The CDR3 DNA reads as TGTGCCAGCAGCTTAGTAGGGCGCGGGTCACCCCTCCACTTT. Amino acid sequence: CASSLVGRGSPLHF. The V call is TRBV7-9, the J call TRBJ1-6, with D uncertain. This CDR3 region has 14 residues. Germline V gene sequence: CDR1 SEHNR, CDR2 FQNEAQ (reference sequence). The V end lost 1 base, the J end lost 10 bases, and 11 bases lay between the germline ends.

The V gene is TRBV5-1, the J gene TRBJ2-1; no reliable D call. The CDR3 length is 14 residues. Between the trimmed V and J ends, which lost 4 bases and 7 bases, there was a span of 15 bases. Germline V CDR1 and CDR2: SGHRS, YFSETQ. The CDR3: CASSLGSRLNEQFF. The CDR3 nucleotides are TGCGCCAGCAGCCTGGGTAGTCGGCTTAATGAGCAGTTCTTC.